These T cell receptor beta chains were read from a single sample in a study of PD-1 blockade in classical Hodgkin lymphoma. Some clones are missing from TCRdb's copy, which holds only in-frame ones; the method was immunoSEQ multiplex PCR. The profile covers around 40,000 clones, with 70% to 85% appearing a single time and over 7.5% taken by the ten largest. The starting material was peripheral blood mononuclear cells (PBMCs), obtained before the fourth cycle of nivolumab. Source of these receptors: a human donor with classical Hodgkin lymphoma. CDR3s include the opening cysteine and the closing phenylalanine or tryptophan. D genes are given only for firm matches. The size of a clone is reported for some rows only, either as once, few or many, or as a class for expanded clones.

CDR3 length | J gene | V gene | D gene | clone size | CDR3 DNA | CDR3 protein
12 | TRBJ1-2 | TRBV6-1 | TRBD1 | - | TGTGCCAGCAGGGTCAGGGGGAGTGGCTACACCTTC | CASRVRGSGYTF
12 | TRBJ2-1 | TRBV6-6 | - | once | TGTGCCAGCAGTCCAGCGATCAATGAGCAGTTCTTC | CASSPAINEQFF
19 | TRBJ1-6 | TRBV30 | - | few | TGTGCCTGGACGAGCTTTACAGGGAATATCCTTCCTCATAATTCACCCCTCCACTTT | CAWTSFTGNILPHNSPLHF
12 | TRBJ1-5 | TRBV2 | - | - | TGTGCCAGCAGTACCAGGGATCAGCCCCAGCATTTT | CASSTRDQPQHF
15 | TRBJ1-5 | TRBV7-2 | - | - | TGTGCCAGCAGCTTAAATAGGGCAGGCGCTCAGCCCCAGCATTTT | CASSLNRAGAQPQHF
13 | TRBJ1-4 | TRBV2 | - | - | TGTGCCAGCAGTGAGTTCAGGGAGGAAAAACTGTTTTTT | CASSEFREEKLFF
15 | TRBJ1-1 | TRBV7-2 | TRBD1 | - | TGTGCCAGCAGCTTAGCGGGACAGGCGAACACTGAAGCTTTCTTT | CASSLAGQANTEAFF
14 | TRBJ2-7 | TRBV9 | TRBD1 | - | TGTGCCAGCAGTGCGTGGGACAGGGGTTTCGAGCAGTACTTC | CASSAWDRGFEQYF
15 | TRBJ1-1 | TRBV5-8 | TRBD1 | - | TGTGCCAGCAGCTTGTTACAGGGGGCGAACACTGAAGCTTTCTTT | CASSLLQGANTEAFF
16 | TRBJ2-3 | TRBV6-5 | - | - | TGTGCCAGCAGTTACCGGGGAACCAGGGGCCCAGATACGCAGTATTTT | CASSYRGTRGPDTQYF